The rows below give T cell receptor beta chains drawn from one sample of a study of blood T cell repertoires in COVID-19. Generated by immunoSEQ multiplex PCR, the TCRdb table keeps only in-frame clones and is missing some. The sample includes some 320,000 clones, about nine tenths seen only once; the top ten take about 5%. Sequencing was carried out using PBMCs or T cells enriched from blood (not recorded which). The receptors were gathered from a man aged 60 to 75 who had recovered from COVID-19. Each CDR3 is given with its conserved first and last residue. D genes are given only for firm matches. Size tells how often a clone was seen (once, few, many) or the class of an expanded clone, and some rows leave it out.

.	TRBV20-1	.	TRBJ2-3	TGCAGTGCTAGTCGAAATAGTGGGAGGGGGAAAGATACGCAGTATTTT	CSASRNSGRGKDTQYF
.	TRBV24-1	TRBD1	TRBJ2-2	TGTGCCACCAGTGATTTTGGGACAGGGGCCGGGGAGCTGTTTTTT	CATSDFGTGAGELFF
.	TRBV7-3	TRBD1	TRBJ1-2	TGTGCCAGCAGCCCGACAGGGGAGAATGGCTACACCTTC	CASSPTGENGYTF
.	TRBV7-3	.	TRBJ2-3	TGTGCCAGCAGCCCGATGGGCGCCGCTAGCGGCACAGATACGCAGTATTTT	CASSPMGAASGTDTQYF
once	TRBV18	TRBD1	TRBJ1-5	TGTGCCAGCTCTATGGACAGGGGTAATCAGCCCCAGCATTTT	CASSMDRGNQPQHF
.	TRBV28	TRBD1	TRBJ1-2	TGTGCCAGCACCCTCAGGGGGCGCGGGGGCTATGGCTACACCTTC	CASTLRGRGGYGYTF
.	TRBV5-4	.	TRBJ2-1	TGTGCCAGCAGCTTGGGATCTGGCTGGTCCGGGAGCTACAATGAGCAGTTCTTC	CASSLGSGWSGSYNEQFF
.	TRBV19	.	TRBJ1-2	TGTGCCAGTAGTGAAACAGGCTATGGCTACACCTTC	CASSETGYGYTF
.	TRBV5-6	.	TRBJ1-4	TGTGCCAGCAGCGAAGGGGCTGTTAATGAAAAACTGTTTTTT	CASSEGAVNEKLFF
.	TRBV5-4	.	TRBJ1-1	TGTGCCAGCAGCTTGGTGCCCGAGGACACTGAAGCTTTCTTT	CASSLVPEDTEAFF
once	TRBV15	TRBD2	TRBJ2-1	TGTGCCACCAGCAGAGCGGGGGGACTAGCGGGAGTGGATGAGCAGTTCTTC	CATSRAGGLAGVDEQFF
.	TRBV12-3/TRBV12-4	.	TRBJ1-2	TGTGCCAGCAGTCTAGACAGTAACTATGGCTACACCTTC	CASSLDSNYGYTF
.	TRBV28	TRBD1	TRBJ1-5	TGTGCCAGCAGTCCGGCAGGGGGGTACAATCAGCCCCAGCATTTT	CASSPAGGYNQPQHF
.	TRBV28	.	TRBJ2-2	TGTGCCAGCAGTTTACTCCACAGGGAAAACACCGGGGAGCTGTTTTTT	CASSLLHRENTGELFF
.	TRBV28	.	TRBJ2-3	TGTGCCACCGGGACTTCAGATACGCAGTATTTT	CATGTSDTQYF
.	TRBV28	TRBD1	TRBJ1-5	TGTGCCAGCAGTAGCACAGGGGGCGCATGGCAGCCCCAGCATTTT	CASSSTGGAWQPQHF
.	TRBV30	.	TRBJ1-3	TGTGCCTGGAGTGTTCTCCCCGAGGGCACCATATATTTT	CAWSVLPEGTIYF
.	TRBV21-1	.	TRBJ2-7	TGTGCCAGCAGTTTTTACAGGGCCCTCTACGAGCAGTACTTC	CASSFYRALYEQYF
.	TRBV3-1/TRBV3-2	.	TRBJ2-2	TGTGCCAGCAGCCAGATCCCTGCTAGGACCGGGGAGCTGTTTTTT	CASSQIPARTGELFF
.	TRBV15	.	TRBJ2-3	TGTGCCACCAGCAGAGATTCGGCATCTACAGAGGATACGCAGTATTTT	CATSRDSASTEDTQYF
.	TRBV28	TRBD2	TRBJ2-7	TGTGCCAGCAGCTCCTTACTAGCGGGAGGGTCCTACGAGCAGTACTTC	CASSSLLAGGSYEQYF
.	TRBV7-9	.	TRBJ2-7	TGTGCCAGCGGTGGTCCAGGCTACGAGCAGTACTTC	CASGGPGYEQYF
.	TRBV28	.	TRBJ1-1	TGTGCCACTAACGGGGGAAACACTGAAGCTTTCTTT	CATNGGNTEAFF
.	TRBV28	.	TRBJ1-2	TGTGCCAGCAGTTTAACCACTCGAAAGGGCTACACCTTC	CASSLTTRKGYTF
.	TRBV7-6	TRBD2	TRBJ2-1	TGTGCCAGCAGCTTCCTGGGACTACACGAAACCCCGAGCTCCTACAATGAGCAGTTCTTC	CASSFLGLHETPSSYNEQFF
.	TRBV18	TRBD1	TRBJ2-5	TGTGCCAGCTCACCAAACCCTTCCGGGACAGGGCAAGAGACCCAGTACTTC	CASSPNPSGTGQETQYF
.	TRBV9	.	TRBJ1-6	TGTGCCAGCAGCGTAACTGACAGTTATAATTCACCCCTCCACTTT	CASSVTDSYNSPLHF
.	TRBV5-6	.	TRBJ1-1	TGTGCCAGCAGCTTGTTGGACAGATTGGGAACAGAAGCTTTCTTT	CASSLLDRLGTEAFF
.	TRBV7-2	.	TRBJ2-3	TGTGCCAGCAGCTTAGTCAGGGTGGCAGATACGCAGTATTTT	CASSLVRVADTQYF
.	TRBV5-1	.	TRBJ2-1	TGCGCCAGCAGCAAAGACAGAAACTACAATGAGCAGTTCTTC	CASSKDRNYNEQFF
.	TRBV5-1	TRBD1	TRBJ2-7	TGCGCCAGCAGCGCGTCCGGGACAGGGGAATACGAGCAGTACTTC	CASSASGTGEYEQYF
.	TRBV6-5	.	TRBJ1-2	TGTGCCAGCAGCTCCGGGACAAGAGGCTATGGCTACACCTTC	CASSSGTRGYGYTF
.	TRBV5-1	TRBD1	TRBJ1-6	TGCGCCAGCAGCGCCGGGACAGGGGATTCACCCCTCCACTTT	CASSAGTGDSPLHF
.	TRBV5-1	.	TRBJ1-3	TGCGCCAGCAGCGCCGGGACTTCTTCTGGAAACACCATATATTTT	CASSAGTSSGNTIYF
.	TRBV12-3/TRBV12-4	.	TRBJ2-1	TGTGCCAGCAGTTTACTAGGCAGTGAGCAGTTCTTC	CASSLLGSEQFF
.	TRBV7-5	.	TRBJ1-2	TGTGTCAGAAGCTCCCGGGACAGGGGGCCGTTTAGGGGTGGCTACACCTTC	CVRSSRDRGPFRGGYTF
.	TRBV4-1	TRBD1	TRBJ1-5	TGCGCCAGCAGCCCTACCGGGACAGGGAGCCCTCAGCCCCAGCATTTT	CASSPTGTGSPQPQHF
.	TRBV15	.	TRBJ2-7	TGTGCCACCAGCAGAGAGCCTAGCTCCTACGAGCAGTACTTC	CATSREPSSYEQYF
.	TRBV23-1	.	TRBJ1-5	TGCGCCAGCAGGCAGGGTCTAAGCGATAATCAGCCCCAGCATTTT	CASRQGLSDNQPQHF
.	TRBV15	.	TRBJ2-2	TGTGCCACCAGCAGAGAACGAACGGGAGCGGGGGAGCTGTTTTTT	CATSRERTGAGELFF
.	TRBV5-1	.	TRBJ2-1	TGCGCCAGCGGAAATTGGATCTTGGAGGGGCTGTACAATGAGCAGTTCTTC	CASGNWILEGLYNEQFF